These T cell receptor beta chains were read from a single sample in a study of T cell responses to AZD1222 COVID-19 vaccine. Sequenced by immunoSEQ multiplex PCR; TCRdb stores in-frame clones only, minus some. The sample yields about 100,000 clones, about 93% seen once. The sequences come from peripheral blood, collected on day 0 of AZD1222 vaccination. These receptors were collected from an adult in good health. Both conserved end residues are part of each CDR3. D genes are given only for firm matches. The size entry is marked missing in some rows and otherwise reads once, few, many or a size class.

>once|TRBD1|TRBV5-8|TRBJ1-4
CASSLTGEVEKLFF
TGTGCCAGCAGCTTGACAGGGGAAGTCGAAAAACTGTTTTTT
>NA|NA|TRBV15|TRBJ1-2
CATSSYDTNYGYTF
TGTGCCACCAGCTCATACGACACGAACTATGGCTACACCTTC
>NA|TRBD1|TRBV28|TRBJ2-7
CASSFLWGQTVYEQYF
TGTGCCAGCAGTTTTCTCTGGGGACAGACGGTCTACGAGCAGTACTTC
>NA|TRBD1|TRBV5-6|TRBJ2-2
CASSWGQGNRELFF
TGTGCCAGCAGTTGGGGACAGGGGAACCGGGAGCTGTTTTTT
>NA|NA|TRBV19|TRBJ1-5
CASSNPTDNQPQHF
TGTGCCAGTAGTAACCCCACGGACAATCAGCCCCAGCATTTT
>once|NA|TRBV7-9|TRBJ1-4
CASSVQGREKLFF
TGTGCCAGCAGCGTGCAGGGTCGTGAAAAACTGTTTTTT
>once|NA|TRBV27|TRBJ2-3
CATGVADTQYF
TGTGCCACGGGGGTCGCAGATACGCAGTATTTT
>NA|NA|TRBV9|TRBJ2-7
CASSVFSGEQYF
TGTGCCAGCAGCGTATTCTCCGGCGAGCAGTACTTC
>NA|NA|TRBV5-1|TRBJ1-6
CASSFEGNSPLHF
TGCGCCAGCAGCTTCGAAGGGAATTCACCCCTCCACTTT
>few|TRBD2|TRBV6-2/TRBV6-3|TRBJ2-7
CASSFGTSGYEQYF
TGTGCCAGCAGTTTTGGGACTAGCGGCTACGAGCAGTACTTC
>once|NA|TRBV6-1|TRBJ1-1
CASSEALRAGTEAFF
TGTGCCAGCAGTGAAGCGCTTCGGGCGGGGACTGAAGCTTTCTTT
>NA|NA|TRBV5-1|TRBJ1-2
CASSLGGFLTNYGYTF
TGCGCCAGCAGCTTGGGGGGGTTCCTGACTAACTATGGCTACACCTTC
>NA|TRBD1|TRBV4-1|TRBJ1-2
CASSPPGQLGTGDGGTF
TGCGCCAGCAGCCCCCCCGGACAGCTAGGGACAGGGGATGGTGGCACCTTC
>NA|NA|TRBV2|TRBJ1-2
CASSRAGPYTF
TGTGCCAGCAGCCGGGCCGGACCTTACACCTTC
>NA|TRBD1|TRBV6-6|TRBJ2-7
CASAGTGGTYEQYF
TGTGCCAGCGCCGGGACAGGGGGAACCTACGAGCAGTACTTC
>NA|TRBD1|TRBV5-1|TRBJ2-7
CASSPYRGTGYEQYF
TGCGCCAGCAGCCCATACAGGGGGACCGGCTACGAGCAGTACTTC
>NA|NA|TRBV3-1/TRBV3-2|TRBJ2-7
CASTGAGEQYF
TGTGCCAGCACAGGGGCTGGGGAGCAGTACTTC
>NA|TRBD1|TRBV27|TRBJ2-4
CASSIQGTGGEDIQYF
TGTGCCAGCAGCATACAAGGGACAGGGGGGGAGGACATTCAGTACTTC
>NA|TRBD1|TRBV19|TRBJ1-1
CASHDRGNTEAFF
TGTGCCAGTCACGACAGGGGGAACACTGAAGCTTTCTTT
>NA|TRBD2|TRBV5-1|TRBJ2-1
CASSLRTSGYNEQFF
TGCGCCAGCAGCTTGAGGACTAGCGGCTACAATGAGCAGTTCTTC
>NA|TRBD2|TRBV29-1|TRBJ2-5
CSALTSGRETQYF
TGCAGCGCCCTGACTAGCGGGAGAGAGACCCAGTACTTC
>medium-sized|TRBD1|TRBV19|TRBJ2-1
CASTPGGAPLNEQFF
TGTGCCAGTACCCCAGGGGGAGCGCCCTTAAATGAGCAGTTCTTC
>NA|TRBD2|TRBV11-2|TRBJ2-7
CASSLLLREANYEQYF
TGTGCCAGCAGCTTATTGTTGCGGGAGGCCAACTACGAGCAGTACTTC
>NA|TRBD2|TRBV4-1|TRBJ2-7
CASSQTWGRAGGSSYEQYF
TGCGCCAGCAGCCAAACTTGGGGACGAGCGGGAGGGAGCTCCTACGAGCAGTACTTC
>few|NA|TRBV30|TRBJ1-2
CAHRPPRGYTF
TGTGCCCACCGCCCACCTCGGGGCTACACCTTC
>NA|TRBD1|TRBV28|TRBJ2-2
CASSQSAGQGIAGELFF
TGTGCCAGCAGTCAATCCGCCGGACAGGGGATCGCCGGGGAGCTGTTTTTT
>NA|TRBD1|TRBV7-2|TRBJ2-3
CASRAYGTGNLGTQYF
TGTGCCAGCAGAGCTTATGGGACAGGGAATTTGGGTACGCAGTATTTT